These 29 T cell receptor beta chains originate from one sample sequenced in a study of graft-versus-host responses after intestinal transplantation. Their cognate antigens are unknown. Repertoires were generated with immunoSEQ multiplex PCR, while TCRdb's copy carries only in-frame clones and drops some. The sample contains roughly 100,000 clones, 90% to 95% of which appear only once. The input for sequencing was unstimulated CD4+ T cells sorted from spleen or lymph node cells, taken before transplant. These receptors all come from a human donor who was the organ donor for an intestinal transplant.

The chain combines TRBV7-2 with TRBJ1-5, with D possibly being TRBD1 (6 bases). CDR3 length: 15 amino acids. The germline V and J ends were trimmed by 4 bases and 4 bases, with 14 bases remaining between them. Germline V CDR1 and CDR2: SGHTA, FQGNSA. Here the CDR3 reads CASSSRRDKNQPQHF. In DNA, the CDR3 is TGTGCCAGCAGCTCCCGCCGGGACAAGAATCAGCCCCAGCATTTT.

V is TRBV7-9 and J is TRBJ2-7; 7 positions match TRBD2. This CDR3 is 15 amino acids long. Per the germline V gene, CDR1 is SEHNR and CDR2 is FQNEAQ (reference sequence). With V trimmed by 4 bases and J by 3 bases, 9 bases remained unmatched. CDR3 sequence reads: CASSSYPGTNYEQYF. The CDR3 DNA follows: TGTGCCAGCAGCTCGTACCCCGGGACTAACTACGAGCAGTACTTC.

In this sample, this clone turned up once. The chain links TRBV5-6 to TRBJ1-4, with D perhaps TRBD1 (6 bases). The germline CDR1 and CDR2 sequences are SGHDT and YYEEEE. The CDR3 consists of 16 residues. The V gene lost 0 bases and the J gene lost 3 bases, with 12 bases spanning the gap. In DNA, the CDR3 is TGTGCCAGCAGCTTGGGTCACAGGGCCGCTAATGAAAAACTGTTTTTT. Translated, it gives CASSLGHRAANEKLFF.

The V call is TRBV2, the J call TRBJ2-5, with 12 bases matching TRBD2. The germline V gene encodes CDR1 SNHLY and CDR2 FYNNEI. The length of the CDR3 is 16 residues. V lost 4 bases, J lost 4 bases, and 7 bases stayed unmatched. CDR3: CASSGLAGGPTETQYF. The DNA of the CDR3 is TGTGCCAGCAGTGGGCTAGCGGGGGGGCCGACAGAGACCCAGTACTTC.

In this sample, this clone turned up once. V usage is TRBV30 and J usage is TRBJ2-7; perhaps TRBD2 as D (5 bases). Germline-derived CDR1 and CDR2 are GTSNPN and SVGIG (reference sequence). V dropped 3 bases and J dropped 6 bases, with 12 bases sitting between them. This CDR3 has 12 residues. The CDR3 sequence: CAWSVGMGEQYF. The CDR3 DNA is TGTGCCTGGAGCGTCGGGATGGGCGAGCAGTACTTC.

V is TRBV19 and J is TRBJ1-2, with 8 bases aligning to TRBD1. J gave up 2 bases and V 4 bases, and 6 bases lay outside the gene matches. The germline V gene encodes CDR1 LNHDA and CDR2 SQIVND (reference sequence). The length of the CDR3 is 15 residues. In DNA, the CDR3 is TGTGCCAGTAGTACCCGGCAGGGGGCGAACTATGGCTACACCTTC. This gives the protein CASSTRQGANYGYTF. The complete variable domain, with remaining parts taken from reference TRBV19 and TRBJ1-2, reads DGGITQSPKYLFRKEGQNVTLSCEQNLNHDAMYWYRQDPGQGLRLIYYSQIVNDFQKGDIAEGYSVSREKKESFPLTVTSAQKNPTAFYLCASSTRQGANYGYTFGSGTRLTVV.

The chain recombines TRBV15 with TRBJ1-2; 8 bases fit TRBD1. The length of the CDR3 is 13 residues. Germline-derived CDR1 and CDR2 are LNHNV and YYDKDF (reference sequence). Trimming cost V 1 base and J 11 bases; bases outside gene matches: 6. The CDR3 reads CATSRGYRGGYTF. DNA of the CDR3: TGTGCCACCAGCAGAGGGTACAGGGGGGGGTACACCTTC.

The chain recombines TRBV6-4 with TRBJ1-6; D is perhaps TRBD1 (5 bases). The CDR3 loop spans 15 amino acids. With 5 bases removed from V and 6 bases from J, the gap between germline ends came to 14 bases. Germline V gives CDR1 MRHNA, CDR2 SNTAGT. The chain's CDR3 is CASSPTGVGNSPLHF. The DNA for the CDR3 is TGTGCCAGCAGTCCGACGGGGGTGGGTAATTCACCCCTCCACTTT.

The chain has TRBV7-2 and TRBJ2-1; 10 bases align to TRBD1. Germline CDR1 SGHTA, CDR2 FQGNSA. This CDR3 is built from 17 residues. Trimming at V came to 1 base and at J to 5 bases, leaving 8 bases not matched to a gene. The CDR3 region is CASSLGRGQGRHNEQFF. The CDR3 region has the DNA TGTGCCAGCAGCTTAGGCCGGGGACAGGGGCGGCACAATGAGCAGTTCTTC.

The CDR3 DNA reads as TGTGCCAGCAGTTATCTCCCGGGACTAGCGGGGGGGCCTAGTTACGAGCAGTACTTC. As protein: CASSYLPGLAGGPSYEQYF. The chain combines TRBV27 with TRBJ2-5; TRBD2 matches 16 bases. The J call may not be correct, given that the DNA end is closer to TRBJ2-7. CDR1 and CDR2 (germline): MNHEY, SMNVEV (reference sequence). The CDR3 consists of 19 residues.

CDR3 sequence (DNA): TGTGCCAGCAGAAGATGGTCACAGGGATGGGGGAACACTGAAGCTTTCTTT. Translation gives CASRRWSQGWGNTEAFF. The chain employs TRBV16 and TRBJ1-1, with a tentative D call TRBD1 (6 bases). The V and J ends lost 6 bases and 1 base respectively, with 21 bases between them. This CDR3 is built from 17 residues. Germline V gene sequence: CDR1 KGHSY, CDR2 FQNENV.

V gene TRBV4-3 combines with J gene TRBJ2-1; 7 positions agree with TRBD2. Germline trimming cut 0 bases from V and 9 bases from J; bases unmatched to any gene: 11. In germline, CDR1 is LGHNA, CDR2 YSLEER. CDR3 length: 16 amino acids. CDR3 in amino acids: CASSQDYWRGKSEQFF. Here the CDR3 DNA reads TGCGCCAGCAGCCAAGATTATTGGCGGGGGAAGAGTGAGCAGTTCTTC.

J is TRBJ1-5 and V is TRBV27, with D tentatively TRBD1 (5 bases). From germline, CDR1 is MNHEY and CDR2 SMNVEV (reference sequence). The CDR3 totals 15 residues. The V end was cut by 9 bases, the J end by 1 base, with 16 bases between. The CDR3 region has the DNA TGTGCCAGTCACCCCGGAGGGGCGAGCAATCAGCCCCAGCATTTT. Protein product: CASHPGGASNQPQHF.

V is TRBV4-2 and J is TRBJ2-7; 7 bases map to TRBD1. Trimming at V came to 5 bases and at J to 0 bases, leaving 10 bases not matched to a gene. CDR3 size: 16 residues. Germline V CDR1 and CDR2: LGHNA, YNFKEQ. The CDR3 region is CASSESGTEPSYEQYF. The CDR3 DNA is TGTGCCAGCAGCGAGTCCGGGACAGAGCCCTCCTACGAGCAGTACTTC.

The V and J genes are TRBV28 and TRBJ2-7, with 8 bases fitting TRBD1. From germline, CDR1 is MDHEN and CDR2 SYDVKM. The CDR3 sequence is 15 residues long. The V gene end was trimmed by 1 base and the J gene end by 9 bases; junction bases not matched to a gene: 11. Written as DNA, the CDR3 is TGTGCCAGCAGTTTATCTGGGACAGGACCGGCGGGGCAGTACTTC. This encodes CASSLSGTGPAGQYF. The complete variable domain, with remaining parts taken from reference TRBV28 and TRBJ2-7, reads DVKVTQSSRYLVKRTGEKVFLECVQDMDHENMFWYRQDPGLGLRLIYFSYDVKMKEKGDIPEGYSVSREKKERFSLILESASTNQTSMYLCASSLSGTGPAGQYFGPGTRLTVT.

The V call is TRBV15, the J call TRBJ2-1; D is uncertain. The V end was cut by 6 bases, the J end by 8 bases, with 20 bases between. This CDR3 region has 15 residues. The germline CDR1 and CDR2 sequences are LNHNV and YYDKDF (reference sequence). This chain's CDR3 is CATSFFQERLDEQFF. The CDR3 DNA follows: TGTGCCACCAGTTTCTTTCAGGAACGATTGGATGAGCAGTTCTTC.

The chain recombines TRBV7-9 with TRBJ2-5; the D gene is possibly TRBD1 (5 bases). The V end lost 2 bases, the J end lost 0 bases, and 7 bases lay between the germline ends. The CDR3 runs to 14 residues. The germline gives CDR1 SEHNR, CDR2 FQNEAQ (reference sequence). CDR3 region: CASSLHRNQETQYF. CDR3 bases: TGTGCCAGCAGCTTACACAGGAACCAAGAGACCCAGTACTTC.

The V gene is TRBV9, the J gene TRBJ2-7, with D perhaps TRBD1 (5 bases). The germline V gene encodes CDR1 SGDLS and CDR2 YYNGEE. Trimming shortened V by 2 bases and J by 4 bases, and 13 bases separated the two germline ends. This CDR3 region has 14 residues. The DNA for the CDR3 is TGTGCCAGCAGCGTGTCCAGGGAAGGTTACGAGCAGTACTTC. This sequence encodes CASSVSREGYEQYF. The complete variable domain, with remaining parts taken from reference TRBV9 and TRBJ2-7, reads DSGVTQTPKHLITATGQRVTLRCSPRSGDLSVYWYQQSLDQGLQFLIQYYNGEERAKGNILERFSAQQFPDLHSELNLSSLELGDSALYFCASSVSREGYEQYFGPGTRLTVT.

The CDR3, as DNA: TGTGCCAGCAGACGACCGGGACACCTAACGGGAGGCGAGCAGTACTTC. This gives the protein CASRRPGHLTGGEQYF. The chain links TRBV2 to TRBJ2-7, with a tentative D call TRBD2 (7 bases). Germline-derived CDR1 and CDR2 are SNHLY and FYNNEI. This CDR3 is 16 amino acids long. Trimming cost V 6 bases and J 6 bases, with 24 bases left between them. Looking up the rest from reference TRBV2 and TRBJ2-7 gives the full variable domain: EPEVTQTPSHQVTQMGQEVILRCVPISNHLYFYWYRQILGQKVEFLVSFYNNEISEKSEIFDDQFSVERPDGSNFTLKIRSTKLEDSAMYFCASRRPGHLTGGEQYFGPGTRLTVT.

The gene calls are TRBV4-2 and TRBJ2-3; 7 bases match TRBD2. Germline-derived CDR1 and CDR2 are LGHNA and YNFKEQ. The CDR3 loop spans 15 amino acids. Unmatched junction bases numbered 6, after V lost 1 base and J lost 5 bases. As DNA, the CDR3 is TGTGCCAGCAGCCAAGTGGCGGGGGTGGAAGATACGCAGTATTTT. This sequence encodes CASSQVAGVEDTQYF.

The chain joins TRBV28 to TRBJ2-7; 7 bases align to TRBD2. Trimming cost V 8 bases and J 2 bases; bases outside gene matches: 3. CDR3 length: 12 amino acids. Germline V gives CDR1 MDHEN, CDR2 SYDVKM. The CDR3 nucleotides read TGTGCCAGCGGGGGGGGTACCTACGAGCAGTACTTC. Translating it yields CASGGGTYEQYF. Using reference TRBV28 and TRBJ2-7 for the parts outside the CDR3, the full variable domain is DVKVTQSSRYLVKRTGEKVFLECVQDMDHENMFWYRQDPGLGLRLIYFSYDVKMKEKGDIPEGYSVSREKKERFSLILESASTNQTSMYLCASGGGTYEQYFGPGTRLTVT.

This clone has just a few counts. The V call is TRBV6-5, the J call TRBJ2-1; 11 nucleotides match TRBD2. Looked up from germline, CDR1 is MNHEY and CDR2 is SVGAGI. The CDR3 spans 15 residues. V shed 5 bases, J shed 2 bases, and the junction held 2 bases outside the gene matches. The CDR3 nucleotides read TGTGCCAGCAGTGTTAGCGGGGGGGCCTACAATGAGCAGTTCTTC. Protein product: CASSVSGGAYNEQFF.

The chain has TRBV6-6 and TRBJ2-7; the match to TRBD2 covers 14 bases. The length of the CDR3 is 16 residues. J lost 5 bases, V lost 1 base, and 4 bases had no gene match. CDR1 MNHNY and CDR2 SVGAGI come from the germline V gene (reference sequence). The CDR3 reads CASSYFGGLAGDEQYF. In nucleotides, the CDR3 is TGTGCCAGCAGTTACTTTGGGGGACTAGCGGGGGACGAGCAGTACTTC.

This chain joins TRBV7-2 and TRBJ2-3, with D maybe TRBD2 (5 bases). Germline lookup yields CDR1 SGHTA and CDR2 FQGNSA. The CDR3 consists of 16 residues. Trimming removed 4 bases from V and 0 bases from J, with 14 bases in between. The CDR3 DNA follows: TGTGCCAGCAGCTGGGATCGGGGATCTAGCACAGATACGCAGTATTTT. As protein: CASSWDRGSSTDTQYF.

The chain links TRBV6-6 to TRBJ2-7; D may be TRBD2 (5 bases). The germline gives CDR1 MNHNY, CDR2 SVGAGI (reference sequence). The V and J ends lost 8 bases and 7 bases respectively, with 18 bases between them. The CDR3 totals 13 residues. The CDR3 is CASGRGAVVEQYF. DNA for the CDR3: TGTGCCAGCGGCCGGGGAGCAGTCGTAGAGCAGTACTTC.

The genes are TRBV4-3 and TRBJ2-1; D not certain. V shed 0 bases and J shed 0 bases, with 12 bases lying between them. The CDR3 is made up of 17 amino acids. Germline assignment: CDR1 LGHNA and CDR2 YSLEER. The CDR3 here is CASSQDAQRSSYNEQFF. The CDR3 DNA sequence: TGCGCCAGCAGCCAAGATGCCCAGAGGAGCTCCTACAATGAGCAGTTCTTC.

The chain couples TRBV9 to TRBJ1-2, with TRBD1 as a possible D gene (6 bases). The CDR3 runs 18 residues. Trimming removed 0 bases at V and 2 bases at J, with 20 bases between. Germline assignment: CDR1 SGDLS and CDR2 YYNGEE. This chain's CDR3 is CASSVAGTPLLRNYGYTF. CDR3 DNA sequence: TGTGCCAGCAGCGTAGCCGGGACACCTCTCCTAAGAAACTATGGCTACACCTTC.

V and J are TRBV19 and TRBJ1-3, with D possibly being TRBD1 (6 bases). Germline loops: CDR1 LNHDA, CDR2 SQIVND (reference sequence). The CDR3 length is 14 residues. The V end lost 10 bases, the J end lost 0 bases, and 13 bases lay between the germline ends. Written as DNA, the CDR3 is TGTGCCACCAGACAGGCCCACTCTGGAAACACCATATATTTT. It specifies CATRQAHSGNTIYF.

The chain joins TRBV4-1 to TRBJ2-3; 10 bases are a match to TRBD1. CDR3 length: 18 amino acids. With 0 bases clipped from V and 1 base from J, the junction kept 7 bases outside the gene matches. From germline, CDR1 is MGHRA and CDR2 YSYEKL. CDR3 sequence reads: CASSQEGIGTGGTDTQYF. The CDR3 coding sequence is TGCGCCAGCAGCCAAGAGGGAATCGGGACAGGGGGCACAGATACGCAGTATTTT.